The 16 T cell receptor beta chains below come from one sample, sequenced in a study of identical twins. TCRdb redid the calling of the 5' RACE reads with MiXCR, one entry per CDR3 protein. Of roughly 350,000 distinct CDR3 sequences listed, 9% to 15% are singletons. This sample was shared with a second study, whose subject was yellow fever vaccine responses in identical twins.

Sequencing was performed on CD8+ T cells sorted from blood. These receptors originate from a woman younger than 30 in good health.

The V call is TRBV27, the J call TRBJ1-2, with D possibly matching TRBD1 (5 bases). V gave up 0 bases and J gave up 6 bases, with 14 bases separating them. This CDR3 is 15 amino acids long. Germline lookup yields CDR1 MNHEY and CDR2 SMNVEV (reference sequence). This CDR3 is CASSLSAGLSHGYTF. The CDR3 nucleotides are TGTGCCAGCAGTTTATCCGCAGGGTTAAGTCATGGCTACACCTTC.

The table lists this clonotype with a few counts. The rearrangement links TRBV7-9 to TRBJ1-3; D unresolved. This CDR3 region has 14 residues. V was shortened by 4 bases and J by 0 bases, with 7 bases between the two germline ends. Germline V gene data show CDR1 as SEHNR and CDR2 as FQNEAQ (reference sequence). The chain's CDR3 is CASSSRGSGNTIYF. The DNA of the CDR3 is TGTGCCAGCAGCTCTCGGGGCTCTGGAAACACCATATATTTT.

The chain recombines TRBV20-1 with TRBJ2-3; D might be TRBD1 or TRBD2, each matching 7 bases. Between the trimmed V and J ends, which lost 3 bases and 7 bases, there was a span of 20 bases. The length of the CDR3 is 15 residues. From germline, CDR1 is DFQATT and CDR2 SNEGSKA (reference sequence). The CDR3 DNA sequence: TGCAGTGCTAGGGGGGAGGGGACAGCTATCTATACGCAGTATTTT. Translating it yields CSARGEGTAIYTQYF.

CDR3 in DNA: TGTGCCAGCAGCGAAACCCTCGTAGGCCCCTACGAGCAGTACTTC. Translated, it gives CASSETLVGPYEQYF. The rearrangement links TRBV7-9 to TRBJ2-7, with D unclear. V shed 5 bases and J shed 2 bases, with 16 bases lying between them. Germline-derived CDR1 and CDR2 are SEHNR and FQNEAQ (reference sequence). This CDR3 is built from 15 residues.

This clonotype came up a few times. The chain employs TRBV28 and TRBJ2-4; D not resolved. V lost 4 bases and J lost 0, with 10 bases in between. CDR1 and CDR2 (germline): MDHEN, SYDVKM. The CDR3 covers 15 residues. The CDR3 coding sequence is TGTGCCAGCAGTTCCCTGGAGATAGCCAAAAACATTCAGTACTTC. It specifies CASSSLEIAKNIQYF.

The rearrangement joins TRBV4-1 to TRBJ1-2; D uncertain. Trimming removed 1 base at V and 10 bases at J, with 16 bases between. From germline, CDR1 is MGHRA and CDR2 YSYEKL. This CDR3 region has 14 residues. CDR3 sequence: CASSQAGFPPVYTF. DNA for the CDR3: TGCGCCAGCAGCCAAGCGGGCTTTCCGCCGGTCTACACCTTC.

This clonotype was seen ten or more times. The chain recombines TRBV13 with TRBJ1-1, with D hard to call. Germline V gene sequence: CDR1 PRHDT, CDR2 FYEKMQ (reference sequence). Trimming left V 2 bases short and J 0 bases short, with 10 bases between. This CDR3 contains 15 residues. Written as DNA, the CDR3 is TGTGCCAGCAGCTTACGGTTTAGTCTGAACACTGAAGCTTTCTTT. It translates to CASSLRFSLNTEAFF. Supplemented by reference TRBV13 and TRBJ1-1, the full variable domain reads AAGVIQSPRHLIKEKRETATLKCYPIPRHDTVYWYQQGPGQDPQFLISFYEKMQSDKGSIPDRFSAQQFSDYHSELNMSSLELGDSALYFCASSLRFSLNTEAFFGQGTRLTVV.

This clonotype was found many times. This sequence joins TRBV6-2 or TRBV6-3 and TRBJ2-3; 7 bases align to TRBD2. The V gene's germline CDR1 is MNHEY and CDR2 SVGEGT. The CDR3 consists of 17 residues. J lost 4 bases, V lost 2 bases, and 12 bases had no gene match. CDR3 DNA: TGTGCCAGCAGTTACGATTCGGCGGGAGAGGTAGCAGATACGCAGTATTTT. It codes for CASSYDSAGEVADTQYF.

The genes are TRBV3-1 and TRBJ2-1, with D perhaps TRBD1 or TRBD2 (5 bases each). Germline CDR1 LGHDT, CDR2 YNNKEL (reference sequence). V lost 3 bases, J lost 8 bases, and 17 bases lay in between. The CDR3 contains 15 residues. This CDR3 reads CASSQQSRAADEQFF. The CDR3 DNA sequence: TGTGCCAGCAGCCAGCAGTCCAGGGCAGCGGATGAGCAGTTCTTC.

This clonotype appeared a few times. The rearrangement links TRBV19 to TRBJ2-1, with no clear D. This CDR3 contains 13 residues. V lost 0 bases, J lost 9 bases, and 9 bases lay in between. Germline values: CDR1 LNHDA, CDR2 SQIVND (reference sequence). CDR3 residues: CASSIDGDREQFF. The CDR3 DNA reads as TGTGCCAGTAGTATAGACGGTGATCGTGAGCAGTTCTTC.

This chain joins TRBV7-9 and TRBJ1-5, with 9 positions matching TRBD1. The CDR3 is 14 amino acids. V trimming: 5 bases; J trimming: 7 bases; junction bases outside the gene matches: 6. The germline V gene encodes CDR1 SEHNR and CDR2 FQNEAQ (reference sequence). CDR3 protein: CASSVQGARQPQHF. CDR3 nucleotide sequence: TGTGCCAGCAGCGTACAGGGGGCGCGACAGCCCCAGCATTTT.

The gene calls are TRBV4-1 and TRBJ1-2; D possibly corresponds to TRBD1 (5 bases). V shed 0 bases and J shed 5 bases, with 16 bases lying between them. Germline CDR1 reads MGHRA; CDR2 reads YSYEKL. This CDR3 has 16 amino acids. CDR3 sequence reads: CASSQDLMGRKYGYTF. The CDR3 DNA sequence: TGCGCCAGCAGCCAAGATCTGATGGGACGAAAGTATGGCTACACCTTC.

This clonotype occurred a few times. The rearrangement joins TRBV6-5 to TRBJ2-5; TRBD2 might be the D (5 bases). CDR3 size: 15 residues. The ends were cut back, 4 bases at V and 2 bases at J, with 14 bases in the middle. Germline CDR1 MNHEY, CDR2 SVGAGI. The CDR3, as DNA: TGTGCCAGCAGTTCATCCCCCACGGGACAAGAGACCCAGTACTTC. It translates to CASSSSPTGQETQYF.

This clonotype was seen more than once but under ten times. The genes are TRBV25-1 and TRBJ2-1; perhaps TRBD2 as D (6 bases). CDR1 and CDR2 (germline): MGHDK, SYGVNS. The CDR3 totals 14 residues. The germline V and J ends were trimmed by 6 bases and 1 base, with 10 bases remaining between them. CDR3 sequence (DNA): TGTGCCAGCAGGGATAGCGGATCCTACAATGAGCAGTTCTTC. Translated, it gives CASRDSGSYNEQFF.

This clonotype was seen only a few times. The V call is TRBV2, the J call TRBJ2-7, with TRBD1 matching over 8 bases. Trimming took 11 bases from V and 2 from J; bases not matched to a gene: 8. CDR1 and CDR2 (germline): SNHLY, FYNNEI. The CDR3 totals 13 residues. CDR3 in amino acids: CAGTGTGAYEQYV. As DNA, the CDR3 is TGTGCCGGTACCGGGACAGGCGCCTACGAGCAGTACGTC.

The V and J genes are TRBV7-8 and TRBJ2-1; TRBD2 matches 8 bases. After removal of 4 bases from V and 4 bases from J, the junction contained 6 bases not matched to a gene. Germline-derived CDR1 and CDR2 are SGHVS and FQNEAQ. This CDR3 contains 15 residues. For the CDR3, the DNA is TGTGCCAGCAGCTCGAGCGGGAGAGGGTACAATGAGCAGTTCTTC. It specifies CASSSSGRGYNEQFF.